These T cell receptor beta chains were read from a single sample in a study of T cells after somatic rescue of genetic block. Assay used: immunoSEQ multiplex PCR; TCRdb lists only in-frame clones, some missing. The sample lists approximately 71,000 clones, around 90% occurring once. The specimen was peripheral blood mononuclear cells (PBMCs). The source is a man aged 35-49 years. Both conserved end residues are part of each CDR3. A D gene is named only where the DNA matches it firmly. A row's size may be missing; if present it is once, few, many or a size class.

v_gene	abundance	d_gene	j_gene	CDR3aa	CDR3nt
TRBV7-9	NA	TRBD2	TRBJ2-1	CASSLVGRGSYNEQFF	TGTGCCAGCAGCTTAGTTGGGAGGGGCTCCTACAATGAGCAGTTCTTC
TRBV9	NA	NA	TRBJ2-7	CASSAGGGGTYEQYF	TGTGCCAGCAGCGCCGGTGGCGGGGGCACCTACGAGCAGTACTTC
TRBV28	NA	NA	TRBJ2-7	CASSLLGGDTYEQYF	TGTGCCAGCAGTTTATTGGGAGGGGACACCTACGAGCAGTACTTC
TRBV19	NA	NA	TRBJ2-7	CASRGAYEQYF	TGTGCCAGCAGGGGGGCCTACGAGCAGTACTTC
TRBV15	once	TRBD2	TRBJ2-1	CATSRDFPGLAYNEQFF	TGTGCCACCAGCAGAGATTTCCCGGGACTAGCTTACAATGAGCAGTTCTTC
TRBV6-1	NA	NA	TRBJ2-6	CASSLTDGANVLTF	TGTGCCAGCAGTCTGACAGATGGGGCCAACGTCCTGACTTTC
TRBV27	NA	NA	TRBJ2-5	CASSPRDLPVETQYF	TGTGCCAGCAGTCCCCGGGACCTCCCTGTGGAGACCCAGTACTTC
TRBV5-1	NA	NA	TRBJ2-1	CASSLAQGYYNEQFF	TGCGCCAGCAGCTTGGCACAGGGATACTACAATGAGCAGTTCTTC
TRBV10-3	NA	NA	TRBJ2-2	CAISESLLGTGELFF	TGTGCCATCAGTGAGTCGTTGCTCGGAACCGGGGAGCTGTTTTTT
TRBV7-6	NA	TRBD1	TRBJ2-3	CASSSPTGRKPDTQYF	TGTGCCAGCAGCTCACCGACAGGGCGGAAGCCAGATACGCAGTATTTT
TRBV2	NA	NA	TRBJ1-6	CASSEIGGYNSPLHF	TGTGCCAGCAGTGAAATAGGGGGCTATAATTCACCCCTCCACTTT
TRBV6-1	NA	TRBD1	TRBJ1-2	CASSSRTGDYGYTF	TGTGCCAGCAGTTCAAGGACAGGGGACTATGGCTACACCTTC
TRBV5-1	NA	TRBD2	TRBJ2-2	CASSPRTGTSGHTGELFF	TGCGCCAGCAGCCCCCGGACCGGGACTAGCGGTCACACCGGGGAGCTGTTTTTT
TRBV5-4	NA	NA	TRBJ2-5	CASSGQTLQETQYF	TGTGCCAGCAGCGGACAGACTCTCCAAGAGACCCAGTACTTC
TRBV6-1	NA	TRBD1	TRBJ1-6	CASSSGTGFWSPLHF	TGTGCCAGCAGCAGTGGGACAGGATTCTGGTCACCCCTCCACTTT
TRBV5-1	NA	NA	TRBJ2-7	CASSLNSYEQYF	TGCGCCAGCAGCCTGAACAGCTACGAGCAGTACTTC
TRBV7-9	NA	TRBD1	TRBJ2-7	CASSSKQGAREQYF	TGTGCCAGCAGCTCTAAACAGGGGGCGAGGGAGCAGTACTTC
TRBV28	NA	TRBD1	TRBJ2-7	CASSLTGPYEQYF	TGTGCCAGCAGTTTGACAGGGCCCTACGAGCAGTACTTC
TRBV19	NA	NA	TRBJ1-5	CASSPRGRVSNQPQHF	TGTGCCAGTAGTCCCCGAGGACGGGTTAGCAATCAGCCCCAGCATTTT
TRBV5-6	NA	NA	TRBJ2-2	CASSLMGPNTGELFF	TGTGCCAGCAGCTTGATGGGACCCAACACCGGGGAGCTGTTTTTT
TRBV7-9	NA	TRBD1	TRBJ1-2	CASSLNRDRGGGYTF	TGTGCCAGCAGCTTAAATCGAGACAGGGGGGGAGGCTACACCTTC
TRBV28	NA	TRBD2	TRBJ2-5	CASTRAGGQQETQYF	TGTGCCAGCACGAGAGCGGGGGGCCAGCAAGAGACCCAGTACTTC
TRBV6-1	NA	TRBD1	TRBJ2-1	CASSPGTGTYNEQFF	TGTGCCAGCAGTCCCGGGACAGGGACCTACAATGAGCAGTTCTTC
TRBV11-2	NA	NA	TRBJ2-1	CASSFSGGQQFF	TGTGCCAGCAGCTTCTCCGGCGGTCAACAGTTCTTC
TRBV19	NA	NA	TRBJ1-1	CASSFLNTEAFF	TGTGCCAGTAGTTTCTTAAACACTGAAGCTTTCTTT
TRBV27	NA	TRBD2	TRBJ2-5	CASSPWGGTSGRIGQETQYF	TGTGCCAGCAGCCCATGGGGAGGAACTAGCGGGAGGATTGGCCAAGAGACCCAGTACTTC
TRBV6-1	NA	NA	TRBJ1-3	CASSDGIGGTIYF	TGTGCCAGCAGTGACGGGATTGGCGGCACCATATATTTT
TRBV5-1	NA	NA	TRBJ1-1	CASSLAGDLNTEAFF	TGCGCCAGCAGCTTGGCCGGGGATCTGAACACTGAAGCTTTCTTT
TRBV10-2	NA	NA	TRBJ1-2	CASSEGAKNYGYTF	TGCGCCAGCAGTGAGGGGGCTAAGAACTATGGCTACACCTTC
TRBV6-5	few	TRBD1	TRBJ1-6	CASSSGTGNSPLHF	TGTGCCAGCAGTTCCGGGACAGGGAATTCACCCCTCCACTTT
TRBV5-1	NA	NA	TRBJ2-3	CASSLVGTDTQYF	TGCGCCAGCAGCTTGGTTGGCACAGATACGCAGTATTTT
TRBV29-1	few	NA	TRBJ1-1	CSVEMVRRAFF	TGCAGCGTTGAGATGGTCCGTAGGGCTTTCTTT
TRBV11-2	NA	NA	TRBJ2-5	CASSIKETQYF	TGTGCCAGCAGCATCAAAGAGACCCAGTACTTC
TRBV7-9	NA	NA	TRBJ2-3	CASSLHSASTDTQYF	TGTGCCAGCAGCTTACACAGTGCGAGCACAGATACGCAGTATTTT
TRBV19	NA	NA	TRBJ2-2	CASSYGNTGELFF	TGTGCCAGTAGTTACGGGAACACCGGGGAGCTGTTTTTT
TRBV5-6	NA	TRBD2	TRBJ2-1	CASSLGLAAYNEQFF	TGTGCCAGCAGCTTGGGGCTAGCGGCCTACAATGAGCAGTTCTTC
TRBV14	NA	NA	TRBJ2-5	CASSPFRGGAGQETQYF	TGTGCCAGCAGCCCCTTCCGGGGCGGGGCAGGCCAAGAGACCCAGTACTTC
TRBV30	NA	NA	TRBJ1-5	CAWSKGVNGNQPQHF	TGTGCCTGGAGTAAGGGGGTAAATGGCAATCAGCCCCAGCATTTT
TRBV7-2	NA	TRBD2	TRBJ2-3	CASSLALAGDRGTDTQYF	TGTGCCAGCAGCTTAGCCCTAGCGGGGGATCGCGGCACAGATACGCAGTATTTT
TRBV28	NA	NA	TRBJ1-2	CASSLAERGYTF	TGTGCCAGCAGTTTGGCAGAACGTGGCTACACCTTC
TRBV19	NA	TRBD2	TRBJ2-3	CASSGTSGGDTQYF	TGTGCCAGTAGTGGAACTAGCGGGGGAGATACGCAGTATTTT